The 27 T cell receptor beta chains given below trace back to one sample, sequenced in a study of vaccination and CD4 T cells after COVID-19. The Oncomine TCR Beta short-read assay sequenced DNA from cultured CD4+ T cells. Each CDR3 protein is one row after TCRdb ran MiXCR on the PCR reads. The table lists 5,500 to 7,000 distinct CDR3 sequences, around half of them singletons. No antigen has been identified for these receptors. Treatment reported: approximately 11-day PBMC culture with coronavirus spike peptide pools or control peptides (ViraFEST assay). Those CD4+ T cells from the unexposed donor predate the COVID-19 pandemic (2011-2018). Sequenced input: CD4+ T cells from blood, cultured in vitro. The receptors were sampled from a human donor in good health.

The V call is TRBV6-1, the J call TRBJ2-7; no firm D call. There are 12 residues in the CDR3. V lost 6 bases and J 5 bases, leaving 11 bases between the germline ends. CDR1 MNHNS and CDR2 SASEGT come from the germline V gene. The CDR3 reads CASSHTLDEQYF. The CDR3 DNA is TGTGCCAGCAGCCATACCCTAGACGAGCAGTACTTC.

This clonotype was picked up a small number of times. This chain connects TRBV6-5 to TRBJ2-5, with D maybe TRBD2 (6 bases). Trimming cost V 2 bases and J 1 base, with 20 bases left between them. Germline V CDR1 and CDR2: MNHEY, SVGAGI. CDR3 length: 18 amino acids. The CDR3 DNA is TGTGCCAGCAGTTACCCCCGTGCCACCGGGAGCATCCAAGAGACCCAGTACTTC. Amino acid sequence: CASSYPRATGSIQETQYF.

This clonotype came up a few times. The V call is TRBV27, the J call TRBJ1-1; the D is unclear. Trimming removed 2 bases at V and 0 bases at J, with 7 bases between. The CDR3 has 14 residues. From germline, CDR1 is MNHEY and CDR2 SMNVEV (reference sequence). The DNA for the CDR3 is TGTGCCAGCAGTTTACGTCGAATGAACACTGAAGCTTTCTTT. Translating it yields CASSLRRMNTEAFF.

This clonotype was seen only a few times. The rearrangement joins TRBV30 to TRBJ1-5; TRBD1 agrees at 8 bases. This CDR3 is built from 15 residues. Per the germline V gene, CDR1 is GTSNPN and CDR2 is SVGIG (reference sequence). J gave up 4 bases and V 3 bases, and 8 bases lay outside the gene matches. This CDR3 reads CAWSVTGGPNQPQHF. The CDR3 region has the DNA TGTGCCTGGAGCGTAACAGGGGGACCTAATCAGCCCCAGCATTTT.

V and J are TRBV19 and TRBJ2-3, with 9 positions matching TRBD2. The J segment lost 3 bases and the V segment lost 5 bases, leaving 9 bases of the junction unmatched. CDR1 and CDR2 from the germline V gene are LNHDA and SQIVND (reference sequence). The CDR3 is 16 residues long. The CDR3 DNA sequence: TGTGCCAGTAGTGATAGCGGGAGCGAGCAAACAGATACGCAGTATTTT. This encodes CASSDSGSEQTDTQYF.

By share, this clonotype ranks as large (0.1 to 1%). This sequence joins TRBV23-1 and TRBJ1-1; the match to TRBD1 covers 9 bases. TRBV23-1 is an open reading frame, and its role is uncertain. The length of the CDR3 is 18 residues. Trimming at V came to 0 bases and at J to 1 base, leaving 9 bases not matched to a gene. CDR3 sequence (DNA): TGCGCCAGCAGTCAATCCCGGAGACAGGGGGGGCGGAACACTGAAGCTTTCTTT. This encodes CASSQSRRQGGRNTEAFF.

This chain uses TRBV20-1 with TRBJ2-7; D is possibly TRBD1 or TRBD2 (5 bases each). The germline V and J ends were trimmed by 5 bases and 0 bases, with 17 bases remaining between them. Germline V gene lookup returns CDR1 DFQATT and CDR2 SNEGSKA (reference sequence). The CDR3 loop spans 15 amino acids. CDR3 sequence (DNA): TGCAGTGCTGCGGAAACCGGGACCTTCTCCTACGAGCAGTACTTC. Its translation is CSAAETGTFSYEQYF.

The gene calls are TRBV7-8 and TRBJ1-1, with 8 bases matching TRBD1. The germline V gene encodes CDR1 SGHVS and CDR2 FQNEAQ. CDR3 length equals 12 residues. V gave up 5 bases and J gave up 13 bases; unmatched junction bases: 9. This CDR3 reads CASSVDRGMDFF. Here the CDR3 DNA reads TGTGCCAGCAGCGTAGACAGGGGAATGGATTTCTTT. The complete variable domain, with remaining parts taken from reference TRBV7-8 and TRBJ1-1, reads GAGVSQSPRYKVAKRGQDVALRCDPISGHVSLFWYQQALGQGPEFLTYFQNEAQLDKSGLPSDRFFAERPEGSVSTLKIQRTQQEDSAVYLCASSVDRGMDFFGQGTRLTVV.

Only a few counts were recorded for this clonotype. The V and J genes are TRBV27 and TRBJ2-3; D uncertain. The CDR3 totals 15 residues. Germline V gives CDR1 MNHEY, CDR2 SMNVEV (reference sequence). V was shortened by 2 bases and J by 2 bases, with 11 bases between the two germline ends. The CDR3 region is CASSLGSGYTDTQYF. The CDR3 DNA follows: TGTGCCAGCAGTTTAGGGTCCGGTTACACAGATACGCAGTATTTT.

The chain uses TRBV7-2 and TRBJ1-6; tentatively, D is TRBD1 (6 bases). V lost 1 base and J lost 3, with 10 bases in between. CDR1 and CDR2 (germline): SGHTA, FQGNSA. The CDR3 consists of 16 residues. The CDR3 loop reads CASSLVLRGYNSPLHF. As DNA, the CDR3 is TGTGCCAGCAGCTTAGTCCTCAGGGGCTATAATTCACCCCTCCACTTT.

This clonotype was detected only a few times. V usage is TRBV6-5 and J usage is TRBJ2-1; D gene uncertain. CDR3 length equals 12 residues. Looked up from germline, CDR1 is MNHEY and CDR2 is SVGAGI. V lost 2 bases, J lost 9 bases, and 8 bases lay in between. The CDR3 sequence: CASSYPGGEQFF. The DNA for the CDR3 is TGTGCCAGCAGTTACCCGGGTGGTGAGCAGTTCTTC.

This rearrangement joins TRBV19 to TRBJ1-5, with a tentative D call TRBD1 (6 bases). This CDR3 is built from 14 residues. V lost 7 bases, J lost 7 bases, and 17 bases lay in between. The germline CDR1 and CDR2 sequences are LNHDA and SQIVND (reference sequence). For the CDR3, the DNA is TGTGCCAGTACCCTGGGGGGGGGCTCCCAGCCCCAGCATTTT. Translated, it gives CASTLGGGSQPQHF.

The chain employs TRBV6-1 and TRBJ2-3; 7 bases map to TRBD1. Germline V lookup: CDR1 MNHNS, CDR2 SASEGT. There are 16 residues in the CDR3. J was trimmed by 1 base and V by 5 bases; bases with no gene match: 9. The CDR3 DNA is TGTGCCAGCAGTCCCACCCGGACAGGCCGCACAGATACGCAGTATTTT. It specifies CASSPTRTGRTDTQYF.

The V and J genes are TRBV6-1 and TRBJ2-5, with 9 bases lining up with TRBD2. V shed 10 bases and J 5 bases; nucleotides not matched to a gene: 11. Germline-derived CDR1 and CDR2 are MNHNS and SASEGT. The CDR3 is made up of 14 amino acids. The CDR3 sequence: CATLVSGGLETQYF. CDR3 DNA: TGTGCCACCCTGGTTAGCGGGGGATTGGAGACCCAGTACTTC.

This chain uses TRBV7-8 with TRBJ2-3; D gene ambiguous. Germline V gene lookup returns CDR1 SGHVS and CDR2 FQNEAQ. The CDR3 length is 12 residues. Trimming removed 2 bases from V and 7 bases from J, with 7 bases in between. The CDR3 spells CASSLNGNTQYF. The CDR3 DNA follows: TGTGCCAGCAGCTTAAATGGAAATACGCAGTATTTT. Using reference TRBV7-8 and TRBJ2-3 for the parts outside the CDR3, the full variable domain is GAGVSQSPRYKVAKRGQDVALRCDPISGHVSLFWYQQALGQGPEFLTYFQNEAQLDKSGLPSDRFFAERPEGSVSTLKIQRTQQEDSAVYLCASSLNGNTQYFGPGTRLTVL.

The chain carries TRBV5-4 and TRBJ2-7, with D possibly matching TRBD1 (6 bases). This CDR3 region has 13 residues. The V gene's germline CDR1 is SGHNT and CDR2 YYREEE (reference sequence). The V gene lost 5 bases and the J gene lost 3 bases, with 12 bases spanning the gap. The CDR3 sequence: CASRQGPNYEQYF. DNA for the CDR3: TGTGCCAGCAGACAGGGCCCAAACTACGAGCAGTACTTC.

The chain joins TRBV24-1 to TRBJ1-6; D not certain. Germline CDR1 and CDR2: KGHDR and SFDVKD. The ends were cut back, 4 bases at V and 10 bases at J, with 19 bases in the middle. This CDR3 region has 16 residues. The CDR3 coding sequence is TGTGCCACCAGTGACGGCCGTGAAGGGCAGCGCTCACCCCTCCACTTT. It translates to CATSDGREGQRSPLHF.

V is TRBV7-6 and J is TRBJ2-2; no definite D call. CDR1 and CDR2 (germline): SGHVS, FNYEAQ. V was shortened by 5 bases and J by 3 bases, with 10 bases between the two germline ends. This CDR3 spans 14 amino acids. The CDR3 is CASSPRTDTGELFF. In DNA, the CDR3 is TGTGCCAGCAGCCCGCGGACCGACACCGGGGAGCTGTTTTTT.

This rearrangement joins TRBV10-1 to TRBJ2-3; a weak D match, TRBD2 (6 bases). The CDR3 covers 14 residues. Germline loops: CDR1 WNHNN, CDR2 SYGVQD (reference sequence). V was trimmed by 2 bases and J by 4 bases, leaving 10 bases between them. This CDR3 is CASSEGGPADTQYF. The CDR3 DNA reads TGCGCCAGCAGTGAGGGAGGGCCGGCAGATACGCAGTATTTT.

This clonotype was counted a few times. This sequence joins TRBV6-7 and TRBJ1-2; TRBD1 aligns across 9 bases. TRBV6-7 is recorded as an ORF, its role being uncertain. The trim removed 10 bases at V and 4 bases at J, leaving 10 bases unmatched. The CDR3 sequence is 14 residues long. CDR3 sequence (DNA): TGTGCCACCCTCCACAGGGGGCGGACCTATGGCTACACCTTC. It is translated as CATLHRGRTYGYTF.

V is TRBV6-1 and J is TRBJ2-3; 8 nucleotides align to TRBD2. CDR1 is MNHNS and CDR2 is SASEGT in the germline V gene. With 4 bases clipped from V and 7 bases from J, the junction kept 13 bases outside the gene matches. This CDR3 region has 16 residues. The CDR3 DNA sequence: TGTGCCAGCAGTGCCCCGGGGAGCGGGAGCGGATATACGCAGTATTTT. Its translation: CASSAPGSGSGYTQYF.

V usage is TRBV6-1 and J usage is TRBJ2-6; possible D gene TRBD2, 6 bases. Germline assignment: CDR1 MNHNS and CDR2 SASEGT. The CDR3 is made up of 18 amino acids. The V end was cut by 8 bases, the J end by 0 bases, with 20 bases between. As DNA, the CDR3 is TGTGCCAGCCGCAATCCCGGGACTCGCATCTCTGGGGCCAACGTCCTGACTTTC. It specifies CASRNPGTRISGANVLTF.

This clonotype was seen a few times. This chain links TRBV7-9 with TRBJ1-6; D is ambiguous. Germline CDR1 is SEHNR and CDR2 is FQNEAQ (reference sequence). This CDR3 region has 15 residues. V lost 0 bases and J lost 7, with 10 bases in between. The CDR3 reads CASSLALPGNSPLHF. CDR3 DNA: TGTGCCAGCAGCTTAGCTCTCCCGGGCAATTCACCCCTCCACTTT.

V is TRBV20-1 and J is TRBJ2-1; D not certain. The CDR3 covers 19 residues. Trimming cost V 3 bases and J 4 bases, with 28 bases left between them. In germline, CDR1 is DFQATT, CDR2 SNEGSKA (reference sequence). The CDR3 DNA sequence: TGCAGTGCTAGTTCATTCAGTCTTGGTGCCAACCCCGATTACAATGAGCAGTTCTTC. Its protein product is CSASSFSLGANPDYNEQFF.

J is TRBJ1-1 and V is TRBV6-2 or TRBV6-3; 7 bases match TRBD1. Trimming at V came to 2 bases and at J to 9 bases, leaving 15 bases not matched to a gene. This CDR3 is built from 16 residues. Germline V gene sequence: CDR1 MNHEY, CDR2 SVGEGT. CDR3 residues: CASSYGTEGSNLQAFF. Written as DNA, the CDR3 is TGTGCCAGCAGTTACGGGACAGAAGGTTCTAATCTGCAAGCTTTCTTT.

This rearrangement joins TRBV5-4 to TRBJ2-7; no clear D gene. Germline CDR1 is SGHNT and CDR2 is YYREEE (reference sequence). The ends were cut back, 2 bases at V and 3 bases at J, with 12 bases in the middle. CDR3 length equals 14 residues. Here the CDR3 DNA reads TGTGCCAGCAGCTTCGAACAAACAAGCTACGAGCAGTACTTC. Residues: CASSFEQTSYEQYF. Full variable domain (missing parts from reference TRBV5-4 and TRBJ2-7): ETGVTQSPTHLIKTRGQQVTLRCSSQSGHNTVSWYQQALGQGPQFIFQYYREEENGRGNFPPRFSGLQFPNYSSELNVNALELDDSALYLCASSFEQTSYEQYFGPGTRLTVT.

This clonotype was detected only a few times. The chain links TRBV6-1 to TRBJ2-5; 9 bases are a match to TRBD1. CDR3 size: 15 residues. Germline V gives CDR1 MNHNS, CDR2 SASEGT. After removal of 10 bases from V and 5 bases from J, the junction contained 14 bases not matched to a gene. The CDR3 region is CAIGTGLKNGETQYF. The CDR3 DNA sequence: TGTGCCATAGGGACAGGGCTAAAAAACGGCGAGACCCAGTACTTC.